This T cell receptor (beta chain) is drawn from a study of T cells in narcolepsy. The assay was immunoSEQ multiplex PCR, and TCRdb's table has in-frame clones only and misses some. The repertoire holds tens of thousands of clones, with roughly 80% as singletons. The CDR3 is 14 amino acids. Germline assignment: CDR1 LNHDA and CDR2 SQIVND (reference sequence). V lost 7 bases, J lost 0 bases, and 9 bases lay in between. This receptor was taken from a human donor with narcolepsy. The sequenced sample was CD45RA- memory CD4+ T cells from PBMCs. V gene TRBV19 combines with J gene TRBJ2-2; no firm D call. The CDR3: CASNGVANTGELFF. The DNA for the CDR3 is TGTGCCAGTAACGGAGTTGCGAACACCGGGGAGCTGTTTTTT.